One T cell receptor beta chain is described in this entry. The antigen is unknown. The data are from a study of pediatric ulcerative colitis. Ulcerative colitis patients received no immunosuppressive medication before the diagnostic colonoscopy. Study-wide findings and caveats: All ulcerative colitis patients, but no controls, carried two rectal clonotypes. Clonal expansions reduced rectal repertoire diversity in acute severe colitis.

The survey-level immunoSEQ assay was used. Here immunoSEQ multiplex PCR was the method, and the copy in TCRdb shows in-frame clones only, minus some. The sample yields roughly 64,000 clones, approximately 87% seen once. With 5 bases removed from V and 4 bases from J, the gap between germline ends came to 15 bases. Germline assignment: CDR1 KGHSH and CDR2 LQKENI. The CDR3 is 15 residues long. The chain employs TRBV18 and TRBJ1-3; maybe TRBD1 (6 bases). Material for sequencing was blood. This receptor was obtained from a boy younger than 18 with severe ulcerative colitis. The CDR3 loop reads CASSTQQGLGNTIYF. As DNA, the CDR3 is TGTGCCAGCTCAACCCAACAGGGTCTAGGAAACACCATATATTTT.